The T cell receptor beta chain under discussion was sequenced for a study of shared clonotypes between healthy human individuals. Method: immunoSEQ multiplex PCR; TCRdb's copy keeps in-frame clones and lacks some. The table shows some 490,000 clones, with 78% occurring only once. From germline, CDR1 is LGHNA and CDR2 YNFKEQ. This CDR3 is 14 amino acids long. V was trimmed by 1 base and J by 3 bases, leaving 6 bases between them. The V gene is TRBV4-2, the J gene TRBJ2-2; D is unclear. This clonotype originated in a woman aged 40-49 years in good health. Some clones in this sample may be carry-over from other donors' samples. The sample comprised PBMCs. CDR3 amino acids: CASSQVGDTGELFF. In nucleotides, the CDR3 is TGTGCCAGCAGCCAAGTTGGCGACACCGGGGAGCTGTTTTTT.